This T cell receptor (beta chain) was sequenced for a study of Graves' ophthalmopathy and Graves' hyperthyroidism. This clonotype was counted a few times. Ophthalmopathy not arising within 18 months of follow-up defined hyperthyroidism as stable. CDR1 and CDR2 (germline): MNHEY, SVGEGT. V lost 1 base to trimming and J lost 2 bases, with 12 bases between them. This CDR3 has 16 amino acids. Transcripts of RNA were the source for amplifying TCR beta CDR3 regions. Following a first-round RT-PCR that used HTBI primers, a second-round multiplex PCR was carried out. TCRdb re-called the multiplex PCR reads with MiXCR, one entry per CDR3 protein. The sample holds hundreds of thousands of distinct CDR3 sequences; roughly 20% are singletons and the top ten take more than 5.5%.

The rearrangement links TRBV6-2 or TRBV6-3 to TRBJ1-5, with D unresolved. This receptor was obtained from a woman aged 18-30 years with stable Graves' hyperthyroidism. Some clones in this sample may be carry-over from other donors' samples. The sample was peripheral blood. CDR3 DNA: TGTGCCAGCAGTTACTTTGTGGGCGCAGGCAATCAGCCCCAGCATTTT. It encodes CASSYFVGAGNQPQHF.